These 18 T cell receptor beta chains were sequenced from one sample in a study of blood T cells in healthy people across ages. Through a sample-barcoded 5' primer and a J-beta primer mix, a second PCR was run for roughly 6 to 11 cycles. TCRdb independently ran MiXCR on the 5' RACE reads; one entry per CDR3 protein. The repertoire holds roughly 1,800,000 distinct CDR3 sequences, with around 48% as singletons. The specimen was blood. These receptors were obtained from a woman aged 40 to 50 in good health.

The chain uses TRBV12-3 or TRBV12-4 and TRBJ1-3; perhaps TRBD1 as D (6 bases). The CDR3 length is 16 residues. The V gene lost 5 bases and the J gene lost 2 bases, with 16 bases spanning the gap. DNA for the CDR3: TGTGCCAGCAGTCTCAGTATAGGGGGACCTGGAAACACCATATATTTT. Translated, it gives CASSLSIGGPGNTIYF.

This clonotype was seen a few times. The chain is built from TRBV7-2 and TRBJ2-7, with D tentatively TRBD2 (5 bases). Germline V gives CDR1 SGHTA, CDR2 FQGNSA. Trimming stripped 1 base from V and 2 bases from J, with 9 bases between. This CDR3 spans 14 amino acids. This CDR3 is CASSLDRDTYEQYF. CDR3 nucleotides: TGTGCCAGCAGCTTAGATCGGGATACCTACGAGCAGTACTTC.

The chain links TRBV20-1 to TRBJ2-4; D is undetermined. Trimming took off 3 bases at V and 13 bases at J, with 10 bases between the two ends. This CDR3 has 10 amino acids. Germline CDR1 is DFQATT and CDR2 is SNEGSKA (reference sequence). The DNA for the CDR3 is TGCAGTGCTAGTCGGACGGAGCAGTACTTC. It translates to CSASRTEQYF.

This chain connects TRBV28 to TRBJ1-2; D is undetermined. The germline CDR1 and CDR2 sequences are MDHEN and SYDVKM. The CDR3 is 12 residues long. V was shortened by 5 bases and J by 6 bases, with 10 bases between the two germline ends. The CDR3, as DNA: TGTGCCAGCAGTATACAGCAACATGGCTACACCTTC. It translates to CASSIQQHGYTF.

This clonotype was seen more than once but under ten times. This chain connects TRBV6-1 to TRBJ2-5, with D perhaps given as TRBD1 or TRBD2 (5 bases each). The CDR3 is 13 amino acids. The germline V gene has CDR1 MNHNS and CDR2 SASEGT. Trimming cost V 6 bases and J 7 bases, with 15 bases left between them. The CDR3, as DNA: TGTGCCAGCAGCCGGGACCGGGCATTGACCCAGTACTTC. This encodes CASSRDRALTQYF.

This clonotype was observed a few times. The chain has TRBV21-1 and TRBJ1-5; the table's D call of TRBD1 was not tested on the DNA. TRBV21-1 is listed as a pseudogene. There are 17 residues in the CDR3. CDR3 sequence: CASSPPGDRGLNQPQHF. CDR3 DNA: TGTGCCAGCAGCCCTCCGGGAGACAGGGGGCTTAATCAGCCCCAGCATTTT.

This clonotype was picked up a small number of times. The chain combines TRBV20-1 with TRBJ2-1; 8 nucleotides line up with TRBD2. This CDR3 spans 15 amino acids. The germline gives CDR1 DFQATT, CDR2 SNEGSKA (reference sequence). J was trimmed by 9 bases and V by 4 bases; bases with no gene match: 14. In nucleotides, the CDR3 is TGCAGTGCTAAAGGACTAGCTAACCCAAGTGGTGAGCAGTTCTTC. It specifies CSAKGLANPSGEQFF.

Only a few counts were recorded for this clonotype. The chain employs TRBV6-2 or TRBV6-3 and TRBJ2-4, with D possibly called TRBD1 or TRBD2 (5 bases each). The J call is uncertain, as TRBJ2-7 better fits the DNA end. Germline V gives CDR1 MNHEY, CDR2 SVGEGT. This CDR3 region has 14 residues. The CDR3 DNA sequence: TGTGCCAGCAGTTTACCGGGACCCAGCTACGAGCAGTACTTC. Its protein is CASSLPGPSYEQYF.

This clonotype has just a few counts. The CDR3 DNA sequence: TGTGCCAGCAGCCCCTCGTTATACGGGCAGTACTTC. Protein: CASSPSLYGQYF. The genes are TRBV7-8 and TRBJ2-5, with D uncertain. The V and J ends lost 5 bases and 11 bases respectively, with 15 bases between them. Germline CDR1 SGHVS, CDR2 FQNEAQ. This CDR3 has 12 residues. The full variable domain, rest sourced from reference TRBV7-8 and TRBJ2-5, is GAGVSQSPRYKVAKRGQDVALRCDPISGHVSLFWYQQALGQGPEFLTYFQNEAQLDKSGLPSDRFFAERPEGSVSTLKIQRTQQEDSAVYLCASSPSLYGQYFGPGTRLLVL.

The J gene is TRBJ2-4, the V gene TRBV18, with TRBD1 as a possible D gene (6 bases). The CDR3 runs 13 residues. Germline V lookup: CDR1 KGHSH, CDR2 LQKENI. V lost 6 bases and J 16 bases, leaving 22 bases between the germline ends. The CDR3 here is CASSSQGNHEQYF. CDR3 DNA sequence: TGTGCCAGCTCGTCACAGGGCAACCACGAGCAATACTTC. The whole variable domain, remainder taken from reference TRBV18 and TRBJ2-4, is NAGVMQNPRHLVRRRGQEARLRCSPMKGHSHVYWYRQLPEEGLKFMVYLQKENIIDESGMPKERFSAEFPKEGPSILRIQQVVRGDSAAYFCASSSQGNHEQYFGAGTRLSVL.

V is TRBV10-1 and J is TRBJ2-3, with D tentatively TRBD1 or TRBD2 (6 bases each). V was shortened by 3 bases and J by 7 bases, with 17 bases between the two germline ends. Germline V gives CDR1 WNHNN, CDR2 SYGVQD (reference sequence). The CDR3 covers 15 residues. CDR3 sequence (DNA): TGCGCCAGCAGTGAAGACGGGGGCTTGAAAAATACGCAGTATTTT. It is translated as CASSEDGGLKNTQYF.

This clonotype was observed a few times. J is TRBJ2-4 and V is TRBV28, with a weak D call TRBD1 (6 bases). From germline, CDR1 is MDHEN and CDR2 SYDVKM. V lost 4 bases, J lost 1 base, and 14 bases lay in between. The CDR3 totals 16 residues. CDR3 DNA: TGTGCCAGCAGTTCCCGACAGGCTTTGGCCAAAAACATTCAGTACTTC. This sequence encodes CASSSRQALAKNIQYF. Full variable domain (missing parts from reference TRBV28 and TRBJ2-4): DVKVTQSSRYLVKRTGEKVFLECVQDMDHENMFWYRQDPGLGLRLIYFSYDVKMKEKGDIPEGYSVSREKKERFSLILESASTNQTSMYLCASSSRQALAKNIQYFGAGTRLSVL.

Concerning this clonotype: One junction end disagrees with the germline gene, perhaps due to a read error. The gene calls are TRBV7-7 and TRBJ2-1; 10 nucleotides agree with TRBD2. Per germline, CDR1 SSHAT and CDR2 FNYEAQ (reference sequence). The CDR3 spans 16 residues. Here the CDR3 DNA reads TGTGCTAGCAGCTTAGCCGGACTAGCGGCTACCAATGAGCAGTTCTTC. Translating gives CASSLAGLAATNEQFF.

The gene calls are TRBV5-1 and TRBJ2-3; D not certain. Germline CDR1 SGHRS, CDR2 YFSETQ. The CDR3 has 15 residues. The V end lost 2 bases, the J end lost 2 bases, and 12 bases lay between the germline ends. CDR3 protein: CASSLRADLTDTQYF. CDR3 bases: TGCGCCAGCAGCTTAAGGGCAGACCTCACAGATACGCAGTATTTT.

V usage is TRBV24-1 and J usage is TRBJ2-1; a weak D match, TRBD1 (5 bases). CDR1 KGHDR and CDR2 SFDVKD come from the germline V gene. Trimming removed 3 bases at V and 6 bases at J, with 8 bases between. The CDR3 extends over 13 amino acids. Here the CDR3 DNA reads TGTGCCACCAGTGATCCAGGGCCCAATGAGCAGTTCTTC. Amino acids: CATSDPGPNEQFF.

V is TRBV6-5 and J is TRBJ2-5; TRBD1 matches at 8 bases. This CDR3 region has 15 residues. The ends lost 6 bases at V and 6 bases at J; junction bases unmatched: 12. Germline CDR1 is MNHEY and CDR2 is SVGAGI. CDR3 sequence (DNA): TGTGCCAGCAGCTTGATACAGGGGGGAAGAAAGACCCAGTACTTC. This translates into CASSLIQGGRKTQYF.

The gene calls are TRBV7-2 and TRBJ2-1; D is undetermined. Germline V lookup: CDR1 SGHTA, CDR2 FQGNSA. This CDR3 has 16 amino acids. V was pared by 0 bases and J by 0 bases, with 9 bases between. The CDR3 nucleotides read TGTGCCAGCAGCTTAGCGCGCAGGACCTCCTACAATGAGCAGTTCTTC. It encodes CASSLARRTSYNEQFF.

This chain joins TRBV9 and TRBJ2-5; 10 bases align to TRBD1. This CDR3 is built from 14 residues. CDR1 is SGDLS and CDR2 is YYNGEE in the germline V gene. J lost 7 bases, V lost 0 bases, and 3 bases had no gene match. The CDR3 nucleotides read TGTGCCAGCAGCGTAGGGACAGGGGGGGCGACCCAGTACTTC. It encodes CASSVGTGGATQYF.